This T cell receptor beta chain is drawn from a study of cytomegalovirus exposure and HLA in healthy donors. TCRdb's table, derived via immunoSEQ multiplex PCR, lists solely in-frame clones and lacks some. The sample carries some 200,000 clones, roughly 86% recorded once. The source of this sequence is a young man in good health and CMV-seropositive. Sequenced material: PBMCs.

The CDR3 is CASSTHPTGANYGYTF. The CDR3 bases are TGTGCCAGCAGTACCCACCCTACAGGGGCTAACTATGGCTACACCTTC. The chain combines TRBV6-6 with TRBJ1-2, with 7 nucleotides matching TRBD1. After removal of 5 bases from V and 0 bases from J, the junction contained 9 bases not matched to a gene. Germline V gives CDR1 MNHNY, CDR2 SVGAGI (reference sequence). CDR3 size: 16 residues.